This T cell receptor (beta chain) was obtained from a study of blood T cell repertoires in COVID-19. Study as a whole: PBMCs, B-cell-depleted T cells, or T cells were the source of the cDNA or gDNA that made up the material.

Deletions cut 1 base from V and 1 base from J, with 16 bases between. The CDR3 runs to 17 residues. Germline V gene data show CDR1 as SGHVS and CDR2 as FQNEAQ. As handled by the study authors: The assay estimated nucleated cells by amplifying reference gene primers. The data were produced by immunoSEQ multiplex PCR, yet TCRdb's version contains in-frame clones alone and is incomplete. Clone size and the V and J calls come from that table; the DNA yielded D and trimming. Altogether about 150,000 clones are present, 70% to 90% being singletons, with the ten largest covering under 2.5%. The receptor comes from a woman in her 70s with acute or convalescent COVID-19. V gene TRBV7-8 combines with J gene TRBJ1-1; TRBD1 is a possible D gene (5 bases). Sequencing was done on a sample of peripheral blood. This CDR3 reads CASSLGTSLLTNTEAFF. In nucleotides, the CDR3 is TGTGCCAGCAGCTTAGGGACATCCTTGCTAACGAACACTGAAGCTTTCTTT. The entire variable domain, with the rest obtained from reference TRBV7-8 and TRBJ1-1, is as follows: GAGVSQSPRYKVAKRGQDVALRCDPISGHVSLFWYQQALGQGPEFLTYFQNEAQLDKSGLPSDRFFAERPEGSVSTLKIQRTQQEDSAVYLCASSLGTSLLTNTEAFFGQGTRLTVV.